These 21 T cell receptor beta chains were all obtained from the same sample, sequenced in a study of cytomegalovirus exposure and HLA in healthy donors. The data were produced by immunoSEQ multiplex PCR, yet TCRdb's version contains in-frame clones alone and is incomplete. The sample has 200,000 or so clones, about 79% seen once; the top ten hold over 10%. The specimen was PBMCs. These receptors all come from a woman aged 30 to 39 in good health and CMV-seropositive.

This clone is a singleton in its sample. The J gene is TRBJ2-5, the V gene TRBV11-2, with D perhaps matching TRBD1 (5 bases). Per germline, CDR1 SGHAT and CDR2 FQNNGV. CDR3 length: 11 residues. Trimming cost V 8 bases and J 3 bases, with 7 bases left between them. The CDR3 nucleotides read TGTGCCAGCGGCAGGGAAGAGACCCAGTACTTC. This sequence encodes CASGREETQYF.

The J gene is TRBJ1-1, the V gene TRBV29-1; a weak D match, TRBD1 (6 bases). The CDR3 length is 15 residues. V was pared by 0 bases and J by 1 base, with 12 bases between. Germline V lookup: CDR1 SQVTM, CDR2 ANQGSEA. CDR3 bases: TGCAGCGTTGAAGATCGCCGGGGGGCGAACACTGAAGCTTTCTTT. Translated: CSVEDRRGANTEAFF.

The J gene is TRBJ2-7, the V gene TRBV6-1, with D hard to call. Germline loops: CDR1 MNHNS, CDR2 SASEGT. The CDR3 extends over 12 amino acids. V was shortened by 8 bases and J by 3 bases, with 11 bases between the two germline ends. The chain's CDR3 is CASGSEVYEQYF. The CDR3 DNA is TGTGCCAGCGGCAGCGAGGTCTACGAGCAGTACTTC.

The V and J genes are TRBV19 and TRBJ2-2, with D possibly TRBD1 on 5 matching bases. Trimming shortened V by 6 bases and J by 6 bases, and 17 bases separated the two germline ends. Germline V CDR1 and CDR2: LNHDA, SQIVND (reference sequence). The CDR3 totals 15 residues. The CDR3 DNA reads TGTGCCAGTAGGGTCAGGGCGGATCGGGCCGGGGAGCTGTTTTTT. Translating gives CASRVRADRAGELFF.

This clone was seen a handful of times. The V call is TRBV29-1, the J call TRBJ1-3; a possible D gene is TRBD1 (5 bases). The V gene's germline CDR1 is SQVTM and CDR2 ANQGSEA. V lost 4 bases, J lost 1 base, and 14 bases lay in between. The CDR3 sequence is 15 residues long. The DNA of the CDR3 is TGCAGCGTTGTCGACAGCCTAGGGTCTGGAAACACCATATATTTT. Residues: CSVVDSLGSGNTIYF.

This clone was counted only a few times. The CDR3 bases are TGTGCCAGCAGCTTAAACAGGGCTACCTACGAGCAGTACTTC. Amino acid sequence: CASSLNRATYEQYF. The chain employs TRBV11-2 and TRBJ2-7, with D perhaps TRBD1 (6 bases). The V and J ends lost 2 bases and 2 bases respectively, with 10 bases between them. CDR1 and CDR2 from the germline V gene are SGHAT and FQNNGV. This CDR3 is built from 14 residues.

The rearrangement joins TRBV7-2 to TRBJ2-5; TRBD1 might be the D (5 bases). The CDR3 has 15 residues. V lost 1 base and J lost 4, with 13 bases in between. Per germline, CDR1 SGHTA and CDR2 FQGNSA. In nucleotides, the CDR3 is TGTGCCAGCAGCTTAGGTTTAGGGGTAGGAGAGACCCAGTACTTC. It yields the protein CASSLGLGVGETQYF.

The chain has TRBV15 and TRBJ1-2; D may be TRBD1 (6 bases). From germline, CDR1 is LNHNV and CDR2 YYDKDF (reference sequence). Trimming pared 0 bases from V and 8 bases from J, leaving 16 bases between. The CDR3 totals 15 residues. CDR3 protein: CATSRDQGYMEGYTF. DNA of the CDR3: TGTGCCACCAGCAGAGATCAGGGGTATATGGAGGGCTACACCTTC.

The gene calls are TRBV28 and TRBJ2-7, with D perhaps matching TRBD1 (5 bases). Trimming stripped 2 bases from V and 6 bases from J, with 11 bases between. The CDR3 runs 13 residues. Per germline, CDR1 MDHEN and CDR2 SYDVKM. CDR3 sequence: CASSLDQGTEQYF. The CDR3 DNA reads TGTGCCAGCAGTTTAGATCAGGGCACCGAGCAGTACTTC.

V gene TRBV5-4 combines with J gene TRBJ2-6; D possibly corresponds to TRBD2 (6 bases). Germline values: CDR1 SGHNT, CDR2 YYREEE (reference sequence). V shed 1 base and J shed 3 bases, with 8 bases lying between them. This CDR3 is 15 amino acids long. This CDR3 is CASSLPGSGANVLTF. CDR3 sequence (DNA): TGTGCCAGCAGCTTGCCCGGGAGTGGGGCCAACGTCCTGACTTTC.

The rearrangement uses TRBV27 and TRBJ2-2, with no clear D. Germline V gene sequence: CDR1 MNHEY, CDR2 SMNVEV (reference sequence). The CDR3 runs 17 residues. V was clipped by 0 bases and J by 0 bases, with 11 bases between them. The CDR3 sequence: CASSLSVTLANTGELFF. The CDR3 bases are TGTGCCAGCAGTTTATCGGTGACACTCGCGAACACCGGGGAGCTGTTTTTT.

This chain joins TRBV4-1 and TRBJ1-1; D gene ambiguous. Germline V gene sequence: CDR1 MGHRA, CDR2 YSYEKL. V gave up 3 bases and J gave up 3 bases, with 14 bases separating them. This CDR3 has 15 residues. The CDR3 region is CASSHPQSGDTEAFF. CDR3 DNA: TGCGCCAGCAGCCACCCCCAGTCCGGGGACACTGAAGCTTTCTTT.

The CDR3 here is CASSLGPGRYNEQFF. The CDR3 DNA follows: TGCGCCAGCAGCTTGGGGCCAGGGAGGTACAATGAGCAGTTCTTC. The chain joins TRBV5-1 to TRBJ2-1; possibly TRBD2 for D (6 bases). The V end was cut by 0 bases, the J end by 4 bases, with 11 bases between. Per the germline V gene, CDR1 is SGHRS and CDR2 is YFSETQ. This CDR3 contains 15 residues.

V and J are TRBV4-2 and TRBJ2-7; 10 bases fit TRBD2. The junction had 13 bases not matched to a gene; V was cut back by 0 bases and J by 5 bases. Germline V gives CDR1 LGHNA, CDR2 YNFKEQ. The CDR3 contains 18 residues. The CDR3 region has the DNA TGTGCCAGCAGCCAAGATAAAATGCTAGCGGGAGCTTCCAACGAGCAGTACTTC. Amino acid sequence: CASSQDKMLAGASNEQYF.

The chain employs TRBV6-1 and TRBJ1-2, with 7 bases fitting TRBD1. J gave up 0 bases and V 3 bases, and 10 bases lay outside the gene matches. CDR1 is MNHNS and CDR2 is SASEGT in the germline V gene. This CDR3 has 17 residues. CDR3: CASSDGGPGGTNYGYTF. CDR3 sequence (DNA): TGTGCCAGCAGTGATGGTGGGCCAGGGGGGACTAACTATGGCTACACCTTC.

The V and J genes are TRBV30 and TRBJ2-2, with D unclear. The CDR3 length is 13 residues. The V gene lost 3 bases and the J gene lost 6 bases, with 11 bases spanning the gap. Germline-derived CDR1 and CDR2 are GTSNPN and SVGIG (reference sequence). The DNA of the CDR3 is TGTGCCTGGAGGTCAGTGGTTCCCGGGGAGCTGTTTTTT. Amino acid sequence: CAWRSVVPGELFF.

The V and J genes are TRBV9 and TRBJ2-1; TRBD2 aligns across 13 bases. With 3 bases clipped from V and 0 bases from J, the junction kept 3 bases outside the gene matches. CDR1 and CDR2 from the germline V gene are SGDLS and YYNGEE. The CDR3 runs to 17 residues. This CDR3 reads CASSARTSGSSYNEQFF. For the CDR3, the DNA is TGTGCCAGCAGCGCCCGGACTAGCGGGAGCTCCTACAATGAGCAGTTCTTC.

This rearrangement joins TRBV27 to TRBJ1-5, with 8 bases identical to TRBD1. This CDR3 has 16 amino acids. Germline CDR1 reads MNHEY; CDR2 reads SMNVEV (reference sequence). V lost 5 bases, J lost 5 bases, and 11 bases stayed unmatched. In DNA form, the CDR3 reads TGTGCCAGCAGTACCCTTCAGACAGGGGTTTATCAGCCCCAGCATTTT. Its protein is CASSTLQTGVYQPQHF.

CDR3 loop: CASSPDRGDALYF. CDR3 coding DNA: TGTGCCAGCAGTCCGGACAGGGGTGATGCCTTGTACTTC. The chain combines TRBV27 with TRBJ2-7; 9 bases match TRBD1. This CDR3 is 13 amino acids long. Germline values: CDR1 MNHEY, CDR2 SMNVEV (reference sequence). V trimming: 5 bases; J trimming: 12 bases; junction bases outside the gene matches: 11.

The rearrangement links TRBV18 to TRBJ2-2; a possible D gene is TRBD1 (5 bases). There are 13 residues in the CDR3. Germline CDR1 is KGHSH and CDR2 is LQKENI. V lost 1 base to trimming and J lost 5 bases, with 5 bases between them. As DNA, the CDR3 is TGTGCCAGCTCACCACAGGGGACCGGGGAGCTGTTTTTT. Residues: CASSPQGTGELFF.

The chain carries TRBV6-6 and TRBJ1-4; a weak D match, TRBD1 (5 bases). CDR3 length: 15 amino acids. V was cut by 0 bases and J by 4 bases, with 9 bases left in between. CDR1 and CDR2 from the germline V gene are MNHNY and SVGAGI (reference sequence). For the CDR3, the DNA is TGTGCCAGCAGTTACTCGGGGCAGGGTAATGAAAAACTGTTTTTT. Translation gives CASSYSGQGNEKLFF.